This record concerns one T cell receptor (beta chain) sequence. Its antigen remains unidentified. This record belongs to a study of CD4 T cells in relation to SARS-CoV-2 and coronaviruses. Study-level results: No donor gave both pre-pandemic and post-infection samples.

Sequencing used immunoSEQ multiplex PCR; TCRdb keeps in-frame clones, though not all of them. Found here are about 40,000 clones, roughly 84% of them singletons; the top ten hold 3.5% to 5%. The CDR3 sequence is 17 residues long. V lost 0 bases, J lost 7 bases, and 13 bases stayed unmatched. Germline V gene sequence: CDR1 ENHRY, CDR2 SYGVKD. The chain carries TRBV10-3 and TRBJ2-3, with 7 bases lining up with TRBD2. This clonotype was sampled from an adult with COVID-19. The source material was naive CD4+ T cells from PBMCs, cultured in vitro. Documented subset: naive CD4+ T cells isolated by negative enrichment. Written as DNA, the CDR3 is TGTGCCATCAGTGAGTCGCTAGCGGAGGTGATTGAAAATACGCAGTATTTT. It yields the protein CAISESLAEVIENTQYF.